These T cell receptor beta chains were read from a single sample in a study of blood T cell repertoires in COVID-19. Sequenced by immunoSEQ multiplex PCR; TCRdb stores in-frame clones only, minus some. The repertoire holds 35,000 to 50,000 clones, with roughly nine tenths as singletons. The specimen was peripheral blood. These receptors were obtained from a woman aged 80 or older with active COVID-19. Both conserved end residues are part of each CDR3. A D gene is named only where the DNA matches it firmly. Expanded clones are given a class, and other clones once, few, many or no size at all.

CDR3 protein: CASSYSNRVREKLFF
CDR3 DNA: TGTGCCAGCAGTTACTCTAACAGGGTGAGGGAAAAACTGTTTTTT
V gene: TRBV6-5
CDR3 length: 15
clone size: NA
D gene: NA
J gene: TRBJ1-4

CDR3 protein: CASSGPGQGPPGELFF
CDR3 DNA: TGTGCCAGCAGCGGACCGGGACAGGGCCCCCCCGGGGAGCTGTTTTTT
V gene: TRBV9
CDR3 length: 16
clone size: NA
D gene: TRBD1
J gene: TRBJ2-2

CDR3 protein: CASTSAGRMNTEAFF
CDR3 DNA: TGTGCCAGCACCTCGGCGGGAAGAATGAACACTGAAGCTTTCTTT
V gene: TRBV27
CDR3 length: 15
clone size: NA
D gene: NA
J gene: TRBJ1-1

CDR3 protein: CASSLNRGHYEQYF
CDR3 DNA: TGTGCCAGCAGCTTAAACAGGGGGCACTACGAGCAGTACTTC
V gene: TRBV7-2
CDR3 length: 14
clone size: NA
D gene: TRBD1
J gene: TRBJ2-7

CDR3 protein: CAFAVSTNEKLFF
CDR3 DNA: TGTGCCTTCGCGGTTTCAACTAATGAAAAACTGTTTTTT
V gene: TRBV30
CDR3 length: 13
clone size: NA
D gene: NA
J gene: TRBJ1-4

CDR3 protein: CASSLGLAGEDEQYF
CDR3 DNA: TGCGCCAGCAGCTTGGGACTAGCGGGGGAGGACGAGCAGTACTTC
V gene: TRBV5-1
CDR3 length: 15
clone size: NA
D gene: TRBD2
J gene: TRBJ2-7

CDR3 protein: CASRVTGDNSPLHF
CDR3 DNA: TGTGCCAGTAGGGTCACAGGGGATAATTCACCCCTCCACTTT
V gene: TRBV19
CDR3 length: 14
clone size: NA
D gene: TRBD1
J gene: TRBJ1-6

CDR3 protein: CASSKTGTAKETQYF
CDR3 DNA: TGTGCCAGCAGCAAAACCGGGACTGCAAAAGAGACCCAGTACTTC
V gene: TRBV11-2
CDR3 length: 15
clone size: few
D gene: NA
J gene: TRBJ2-5

CDR3 protein: CASSYYGRAGELFF
CDR3 DNA: TGTGCCAGCAGTTACTACGGGAGAGCCGGGGAGCTGTTTTTT
V gene: TRBV6-5
CDR3 length: 14
clone size: NA
D gene: NA
J gene: TRBJ2-2

CDR3 protein: CASSPPGTWGSRGYTF
CDR3 DNA: TGTGCCAGCAGCCCTCCTGGGACTTGGGGTTCACGGGGGTACACCTTC
V gene: TRBV3-1/TRBV3-2
CDR3 length: 16
clone size: NA
D gene: NA
J gene: TRBJ1-2